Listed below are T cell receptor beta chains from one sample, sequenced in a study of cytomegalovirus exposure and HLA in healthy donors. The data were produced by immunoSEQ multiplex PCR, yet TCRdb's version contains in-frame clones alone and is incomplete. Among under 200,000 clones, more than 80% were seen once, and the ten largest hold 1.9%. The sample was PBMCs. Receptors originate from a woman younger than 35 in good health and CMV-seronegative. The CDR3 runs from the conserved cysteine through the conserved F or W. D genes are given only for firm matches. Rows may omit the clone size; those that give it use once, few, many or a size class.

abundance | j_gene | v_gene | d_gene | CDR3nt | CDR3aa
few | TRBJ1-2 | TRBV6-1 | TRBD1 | TGTGCCAGCCCCGTCTGGGACAGGGGAATCTATGGCTACACCTTC | CASPVWDRGIYGYTF
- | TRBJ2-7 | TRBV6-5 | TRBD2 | TGTGCCAGCAGTTACTCGTTAGCGGGAGCCTCCTACGAGCAGTACTTC | CASSYSLAGASYEQYF
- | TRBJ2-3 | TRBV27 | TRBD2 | TGTGCCAGCAGTTTATTAGCGGGAGGGCTCACAGATACGCAGTATTTT | CASSLLAGGLTDTQYF
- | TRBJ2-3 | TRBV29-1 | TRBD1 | TGCAGCGTCGAAGGACAGGGGCGACCAGATACGCAGTATTTT | CSVEGQGRPDTQYF
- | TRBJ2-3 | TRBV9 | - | TGTGCCAGCAGTCTAGGGGGCACAGATACGCAGTATTTT | CASSLGGTDTQYF
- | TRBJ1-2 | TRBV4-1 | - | TGCGCCAGCAGCCCTATATCGGGCCAGGGCAGGAGCTATGGCTACACCTTC | CASSPISGQGRSYGYTF
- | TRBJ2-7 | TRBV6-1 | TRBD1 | TGTGCCAGCAGTGAAGGGGGGACAGGGAAGTACGAGCAGTACTTC | CASSEGGTGKYEQYF
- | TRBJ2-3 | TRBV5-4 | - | TGTGCCAGCAGCTTAAGCGCGGCAGTAGATACGCAGTATTTT | CASSLSAAVDTQYF
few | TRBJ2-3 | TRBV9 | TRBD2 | TGTGCCAGCAGCGTAGAGGAAGGTAGCGGGGGGGCTAAAGATACGCAGTATTTT | CASSVEEGSGGAKDTQYF
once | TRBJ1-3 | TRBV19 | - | TGTGCCAGTAGTATATTTTTCCAGGGCGCTGGAAACACCATATATTTT | CASSIFFQGAGNTIYF
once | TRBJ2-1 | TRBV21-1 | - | TGTGCCAGCAGCAAGGGACTAGCGGGACTCTCCTACAATGAGCAGTTCTTC | CASSKGLAGLSYNEQFF
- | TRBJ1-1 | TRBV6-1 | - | TGTGCCAGCAGTGAAGTGCACCGACTCTCCCCCACTGAAGCTTTCTTT | CASSEVHRLSPTEAFF
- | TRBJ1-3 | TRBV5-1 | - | TGCGCCAGCAGCTTGGAGGCCACGAGGAACACCATATATTTT | CASSLEATRNTIYF
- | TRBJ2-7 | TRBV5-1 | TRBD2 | TGCGCCAGCAGCTTGGACCAGCGGGGGAGTGAGCAGTACTTC | CASSLDQRGSEQYF
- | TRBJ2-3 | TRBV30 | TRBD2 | TGTGCCTGGAGTGTTCGGGGGGGCACAGATACGCAGTATTTT | CAWSVRGGTDTQYF
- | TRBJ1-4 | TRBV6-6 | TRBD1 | TGTGCCAGCAGGGATCACAGGGGGCGGGATGAAAAACTGTTTTTT | CASRDHRGRDEKLFF
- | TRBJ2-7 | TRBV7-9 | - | TGTGCCAGCAGCTTACCCCCGGGTAGCGTTATCTACGAGCAGTACTTC | CASSLPPGSVIYEQYF
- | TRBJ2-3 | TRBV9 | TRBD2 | TGTGCCAGCAGCGTAGCTCTGGGACTAGCGGGGTCGCGCACAGATACGCAGTATTTT | CASSVALGLAGSRTDTQYF